The rows below give T cell receptor beta chains drawn from one sample of a study of T cell repertoires in cytomegalovirus infection. No antigen has been assigned to these receptors. TCRdb analysed the reads with MiXCR anew, one entry per CDR3 protein. The table shows 360,000 or so distinct CDR3 sequences, with about 34% occurring only once. Sequences were derived from cultured PBMCs, sampled from culture after CMV antigen stimulation. The origin of the receptors is a human donor in good health (CMV status not recorded). Some clones in this sample may be carry-over from other donors' samples. Both conserved end residues are trimmed from each CDR3.

V,CDR3
TRBV7-2,ASSLVPSGRNEQF
TRBV7-2,ASSLVRASNYGYT
TRBV6-6,ASSYIKTDSNQPQH
TRBV6-6,ASSYLDSSYEQY
TRBV28,ASSGYRGVSYEQY
TRBV7-2,ASSFQGTTDTQY
TRBV28,ASSPYQQGISIFSPLH
TRBV4-3,ASSLLGTSGYTGELF
TRBV24-1,ATSDYRADTQY
TRBV6-1,ASIPVRGAGELF
TRBV7-6,ASSLWDGTYEQY
TRBV25-1,ASSPTSGRALDTQY
TRBV6-5,ASSDSGRVKSSYEQY
TRBV28,ASSLWGGRTDTQY
TRBV5-1,ASSFQPRGTEAF
TRBV28,ASSLPGQGQRGYT
TRBV24-1,ATSDTRGGETQY
TRBV28,ASRPQQRDVDTQY
TRBV20-1,SASSGRGTYNEQF
TRBV6-4,ASSQRQGAYNEQF
TRBV9,ASTGTHTGELF
TRBV7-3,ASSLGAREADEQF
TRBV6-5,ASSPKRAGNTEAF
TRBV7-4,ASSLGVGDGYT
TRBV19,ASSTRQGIDDTQY
TRBV6-6,ASRPPGGATNEKLF
TRBV27,ASRSGQGEAF